Detailed here is one T cell receptor (beta chain). The sample comes from a study of blood T cell repertoires in COVID-19. Sequencing was performed with immunoSEQ multiplex PCR; in TCRdb, only in-frame clones are kept and a portion is missing. Of approximately 190,000 clones listed, approximately 81% are singletons. The sequence came from a human donor in a cohort sampled during active COVID-19. Sequences were obtained from peripheral blood.

CDR3 residues: CSVVGSGGITEAFF. The CDR3, as DNA: TGCAGCGTAGTCGGGTCTGGGGGGATCACTGAAGCTTTCTTT. V is TRBV29-1 and J is TRBJ1-1, with D perhaps TRBD1 (5 bases). The germline V gene encodes CDR1 SQVTM and CDR2 ANQGSEA. With 6 bases removed from V and 4 bases from J, the gap between germline ends came to 18 bases. The CDR3 covers 14 residues.